This T cell receptor (beta chain) was sequenced in a study of shared clonotypes between healthy human individuals. The naive CD8 fraction comprised CD45RO-negative cells positively selected for CCR7 and excluded terminally differentiated effector memory CD45RA+ cells. CDR3 size: 15 residues. CDR1 and CDR2 from the germline V gene are SGHNT and YENEEA. V shed 2 bases and J 3 bases; nucleotides not matched to a gene: 3. Genomic DNA from each subset was divided evenly over several immunoSEQ plates. Only in-frame clones appear in the TCRdb table, and some are missing; sequencing was by immunoSEQ multiplex PCR. The sample consists of 1.5 million to 2.5 million clones, about 95% of them appearing once.

The sequence was obtained from a man aged 18 to 35 in good health. Sequenced sample: naive CD8+ T cells sorted from blood. V usage is TRBV11-3 and J usage is TRBJ2-3; 9 positions match TRBD2. CDR3 DNA: TGTGCCAGCAGCTTAACCAGCGGGAGGACAGATACGCAGTATTTT. This translates into CASSLTSGRTDTQYF.